The 25 T cell receptor beta chains reported below all come from one sample, sequenced in a study of blood T cell repertoires in COVID-19. Assay used: immunoSEQ multiplex PCR; TCRdb lists only in-frame clones, some missing. The data contain about 200,000 clones, 80% to 95% of them seen just once; the ten biggest clones take up 0.65% to 0.85%. The sequenced material came from peripheral blood. Source of these receptors: a man between 60 and 75 years old with COVID-19, enrolled during active disease.

V and J are TRBV6-2 or TRBV6-3 and TRBJ1-6; 7 nucleotides match TRBD1. The CDR3 sequence is 14 residues long. V lost 0 bases and J lost 9; bases outside the gene matches: 2. Germline CDR1 reads MNHEY; CDR2 reads SVGEGT. CDR3 amino acids: CASSYSGGGSPLHF. The CDR3 DNA sequence: TGTGCCAGCAGTTACTCAGGGGGCGGTTCACCCCTCCACTTT.

The genes are TRBV9 and TRBJ2-2, with TRBD1 matching 7 bases. The length of the CDR3 is 14 residues. Per germline, CDR1 SGDLS and CDR2 YYNGEE. Unmatched junction bases numbered 1, after V lost 3 bases and J lost 2 bases. The CDR3, as DNA: TGTGCCAGCAGCGGGGACAGCAACACCGGGGAGCTGTTTTTT. Its protein product is CASSGDSNTGELFF.

V usage is TRBV12-3 or TRBV12-4 and J usage is TRBJ2-3; no reliable D call. V was trimmed by 3 bases and J by 0 bases, leaving 4 bases between them. The CDR3 contains 13 residues. The CDR3 bases are TGTGCCAGCAGTTTCTCCAGCACAGATACGCAGTATTTT. This codes for CASSFSSTDTQYF.

Points on this clone: The germline gene is not matched at one end of the junction; a read error may be the cause. The V and J genes are TRBV7-2 and TRBJ2-7; 12 nucleotides line up with TRBD1. The CDR3 loop spans 15 amino acids. Germline V CDR1 and CDR2: SGHTA, FQGNSA. CDR3 residues: CASSLAPGQGAPSDF. In DNA form, the CDR3 reads TGTGCCAGCAGCTTAGCGCCGGGACAGGGGGCCCCTAGTGACTTC.

The chain combines TRBV7-9 with TRBJ2-5, with a tentative D call TRBD2 (5 bases). V was shortened by 4 bases and J by 1 base, with 19 bases between the two germline ends. Germline V gene sequence: CDR1 SEHNR, CDR2 FQNEAQ (reference sequence). CDR3 length: 17 amino acids. Written as DNA, the CDR3 is TGTGCCAGCAGCTCCCTTGGCGGGCCATCCCTCCAAGAGACCCAGTACTTC. Protein: CASSSLGGPSLQETQYF.

The V and J genes are TRBV7-8 and TRBJ2-2; D is unclear. V lost 0 bases to trimming and J lost 0 bases, with 5 bases between them. Germline V gene data show CDR1 as SGHVS and CDR2 as FQNEAQ. The CDR3 covers 15 residues. CDR3 nucleotide sequence: TGTGCCAGCAGCTTAGCGGCCGCGAACACCGGGGAGCTGTTTTTT. Translation gives CASSLAAANTGELFF.

The chain uses TRBV5-5 and TRBJ1-2, with 12 bases that match TRBD1. The CDR3 is made up of 16 amino acids. V was pared by 0 bases and J by 7 bases, with 7 bases of the junction left unmatched. Germline-derived CDR1 and CDR2 are SGHKS and YYEKEE (reference sequence). CDR3 nucleotide sequence: TGTGCCAGCAGCTTGGGGGACAGGGGGCGCGTCGTTGGCTACACCTTC. Translated, it gives CASSLGDRGRVVGYTF.

This clone appeared once. The V call is TRBV2, the J call TRBJ1-6; D gene unclear. This CDR3 has 15 residues. Trimming cost V 4 bases and J 0 bases, with 7 bases left between them. Germline V gene lookup returns CDR1 SNHLY and CDR2 FYNNEI. The CDR3 region is CASSAADSYNSPLHF. CDR3 nucleotides: TGTGCCAGCAGTGCTGCGGACTCCTATAATTCACCCCTCCACTTT.

This chain uses TRBV4-2 with TRBJ2-1; 8 bases agree with TRBD1. The CDR3 runs to 16 residues. Trimming at V came to 0 bases and at J to 4 bases, leaving 5 bases not matched to a gene. Per germline, CDR1 LGHNA and CDR2 YNFKEQ. This CDR3 reads CASSQDRTGKYNEQFF. The CDR3 nucleotides are TGTGCCAGCAGCCAAGATAGGACAGGGAAGTACAATGAGCAGTTCTTC.

This rearrangement joins TRBV30 to TRBJ2-5; tentative D call: TRBD1 (6 bases). CDR3 length: 16 residues. Trimming cost V 5 bases and J 4 bases, with 23 bases left between them. In germline, CDR1 is GTSNPN, CDR2 SVGIG (reference sequence). This CDR3 is CAWATGRGIAGETQYF. The CDR3 DNA sequence: TGTGCCTGGGCGACAGGCAGGGGAATTGCCGGAGAGACCCAGTACTTC. Full variable domain (rest looked up from reference TRBV30 and TRBJ2-5): SQTIHQWPATLVQPVGSPLSLECTVEGTSNPNLYWYRQAAGRGLQLLFYSVGIGQISSEVPQNLSASRPQDRQFILSSKKLLLSDSGFYLCAWATGRGIAGETQYFGPGTRLLVL.

V and J are TRBV10-3 and TRBJ2-1; maybe TRBD1 (5 bases). The CDR3 totals 13 residues. Trimming pared 6 bases from V and 7 bases from J, leaving 13 bases between. The germline CDR1 and CDR2 sequences are ENHRY and SYGVKD. The CDR3: CAISHEQANEQFF. The CDR3 region has the DNA TGTGCCATCAGCCACGAACAGGCGAATGAGCAGTTCTTC.

The chain uses TRBV5-1 and TRBJ1-2; TRBD1 agrees at 7 bases. The length of the CDR3 is 13 residues. The germline V gene encodes CDR1 SGHRS and CDR2 YFSETQ. V dropped 3 bases and J dropped 5; count of bases not matched to a gene: 4. For the CDR3, the DNA is TGCGCCAGCAGCTCTCAGGGGGAGTATGGCTACACCTTC. It yields the protein CASSSQGEYGYTF.

This clone is a singleton in its sample. In nucleotides, the CDR3 is TGTGCCAGCAGTTATGATGGGGGGGAAGGACAGCCCCAGCATTTT. Translation gives CASSYDGGEGQPQHF. This chain joins TRBV6-5 and TRBJ1-5; tentatively, D is TRBD1 (5 bases). V gave up 3 bases and J gave up 7 bases, with 16 bases separating them. Germline V gene lookup returns CDR1 MNHEY and CDR2 SVGAGI. The CDR3 totals 15 residues.

The chain joins TRBV6-5 to TRBJ2-1; TRBD2 matches at 8 bases. Germline CDR1 MNHEY, CDR2 SVGAGI. The CDR3 is made up of 13 amino acids. Trimming cost V 5 bases and J 9 bases; bases outside gene matches: 6. Here the CDR3 DNA reads TGTGCCAGCAGTCAACGGGGGGGCGTTGAGCAGTTCTTC. It yields the protein CASSQRGGVEQFF.

The J gene is TRBJ2-5, the V gene TRBV5-1; possible D gene TRBD2, 6 bases. There are 17 residues in the CDR3. The germline V gene has CDR1 SGHRS and CDR2 YFSETQ. V lost 0 bases and J 2 bases, leaving 17 bases between the germline ends. CDR3 region: CASSLGGVAGHQETQYF. CDR3 DNA sequence: TGCGCCAGCAGCTTGGGCGGAGTCGCGGGGCATCAAGAGACCCAGTACTTC.

This chain links TRBV18 with TRBJ2-5; the D gene is possibly TRBD2 (5 bases). The germline CDR1 and CDR2 sequences are KGHSH and LQKENI. This CDR3 has 15 amino acids. V lost 2 bases to trimming and J lost 6 bases, with 16 bases between them. The CDR3 coding sequence is TGTGCCAGCTCACCAAGCGGTGGGAGATTGCAGACCCAGTACTTC. It translates to CASSPSGGRLQTQYF.

V and J are TRBV28 and TRBJ1-2; D might be TRBD1 (5 bases). CDR1 and CDR2 from the germline V gene are MDHEN and SYDVKM. There are 18 residues in the CDR3. V dropped 6 bases and J dropped 1 base, with 24 bases sitting between them. CDR3 sequence reads: CASSPLLYRRQSNYGYTF. The CDR3 nucleotides read TGTGCCAGCAGCCCATTACTCTACAGGCGTCAAAGTAACTATGGCTACACCTTC.

The gene calls are TRBV28 and TRBJ1-1; D perhaps matches TRBD1 (5 bases). The CDR3 contains 15 residues. Looked up from germline, CDR1 is MDHEN and CDR2 is SYDVKM. Trimming pared 3 bases from V and 10 bases from J, leaving 21 bases between. This CDR3 is CASSFGQALSGGAFF. For the CDR3, the DNA is TGTGCCAGCAGTTTTGGGCAGGCTCTCTCCGGGGGAGCTTTCTTT.

Note on this clone: The same CDR3 also results from other DNA sequences found in this sample. This chain links TRBV4-1 with TRBJ2-7; TRBD1 aligns across 9 bases. V lost 3 bases and J lost 3; bases outside the gene matches: 6. Germline CDR1 MGHRA, CDR2 YSYEKL. This CDR3 is built from 15 residues. The CDR3 loop is CASSQAGTGSYEQYF. In DNA form, the CDR3 reads TGCGCCAGCAGCCAGGCCGGGACAGGGAGCTACGAGCAGTACTTC.

The rearrangement joins TRBV4-1 to TRBJ1-5; D is perhaps TRBD1 (5 bases). The CDR3 consists of 17 residues. The germline V gene encodes CDR1 MGHRA and CDR2 YSYEKL. The V and J ends lost 0 bases and 5 bases respectively, with 17 bases between them. The CDR3 here is CASSQEVGGARDQPQHF. In DNA, the CDR3 is TGCGCCAGCAGCCAAGAAGTCGGAGGGGCCCGGGATCAGCCCCAGCATTTT.

To note about this clone: Other DNA sequences in this specimen translate into the identical CDR3. This chain joins TRBV3-1 (or the pseudogene TRBV3-2) and TRBJ2-7, with D maybe TRBD2 (6 bases). This CDR3 spans 14 amino acids. Germline V gives CDR1 LGHDT, CDR2 YNNKEL (reference sequence). Between the trimmed V and J ends, which lost 3 bases and 0 bases, there was a span of 9 bases. The CDR3 sequence is CASSQGTVSYEQYF. The CDR3 DNA is TGTGCCAGCAGCCAGGGGACTGTCTCCTACGAGCAGTACTTC.

The chain combines TRBV5-1 with TRBJ2-7; 7 nucleotides align to TRBD2. Losses at the gene ends were 3 bases for V and 10 bases for J; bases not matched to a gene: 13. Germline V CDR1 and CDR2: SGHRS, YFSETQ. CDR3 length: 14 amino acids. As DNA, the CDR3 is TGCGCCAGCAGCTCGGATGGGGTCGGGAGGTTTCAGTACTTC. Translated, it gives CASSSDGVGRFQYF. The complete variable domain, with remaining parts taken from reference TRBV5-1 and TRBJ2-7, reads KAGVTQTPRYLIKTRGQQVTLSCSPISGHRSVSWYQQTPGQGLQFLFEYFSETQRNKGNFPGRFSGRQFSNSRSEMNVSTLELGDSALYLCASSSDGVGRFQYFGPGTRLTVT.

The V gene is TRBV28, the J gene TRBJ2-2; 9 bases agree with TRBD1. V lost 3 bases to trimming and J lost 4 bases; unmatched junction nucleotides: 6. From germline, CDR1 is MDHEN and CDR2 SYDVKM. The CDR3 length is 16 residues. CDR3 residues: CASSFPQGAGTGELFF. In DNA form, the CDR3 reads TGTGCCAGCAGTTTCCCACAGGGGGCGGGCACCGGGGAGCTGTTTTTT.

The V gene is TRBV18, the J gene TRBJ1-5; 10 nucleotides match TRBD1. V shed 2 bases, J shed 1 base, and the junction held 17 bases outside the gene matches. The CDR3 extends over 21 amino acids. CDR1 and CDR2 from the germline V gene are KGHSH and LQKENI. In DNA, the CDR3 is TGTGCCAGCTCACCAGACCAACTTCCGGGACAGGGGTGGTCAAGCAATCAGCCCCAGCATTTT. Protein sequence: CASSPDQLPGQGWSSNQPQHF.

This clone was seen just once. This chain connects TRBV7-2 to TRBJ2-3, with TRBD2 matching 13 bases. V dropped 6 bases and J dropped 5; count of bases not matched to a gene: 5. The germline gives CDR1 SGHTA, CDR2 FQGNSA. The CDR3 extends over 15 amino acids. CDR3 DNA: TGTGCCAGCAGAGAACTAGCGGGAGGGATAGATACGCAGTATTTT. Translating gives CASRELAGGIDTQYF.